Below, 13 T cell receptor beta chains from the same sample are listed, as sequenced in a study of blood T cell repertoires in COVID-19. The protocol was immunoSEQ multiplex PCR, while the TCRdb copy is restricted to in-frame clones and leaves out a portion. The table lists approximately 300,000 clones, 80% to 90% of them singletons. Source material: peripheral blood. Source of these receptors: a man aged 30 to 39 with acute or convalescent COVID-19.

The chain has TRBV11-2 and TRBJ2-7; no reliable D call. V was trimmed by 0 bases and J by 2 bases, leaving 11 bases between them. This CDR3 has 15 amino acids. Looked up from germline, CDR1 is SGHAT and CDR2 is FQNNGV. The chain's CDR3 is CASSLDLRGPYEQYF. The CDR3 DNA is TGTGCCAGCAGCTTAGATCTCCGCGGCCCCTACGAGCAGTACTTC.

This clone was detected only a few times. The CDR3 sequence is CASRITGLHQPQHF. CDR3 sequence (DNA): TGCGCCAGCAGAATTACAGGTCTCCATCAGCCCCAGCATTTT. The V call is TRBV10-2, the J call TRBJ1-5, with D maybe TRBD1 (5 bases). The CDR3 runs 14 residues. CDR1 is WSHSY, CDR2 SAAADI, per germline. V was clipped by 6 bases and J by 5 bases, with 14 bases between them.

This clone appeared once. V and J are TRBV7-2 and TRBJ1-3; 8 bases fit TRBD1. The CDR3 extends over 14 amino acids. V shed 6 bases and J 4 bases; nucleotides not matched to a gene: 5. Germline V gives CDR1 SGHTA, CDR2 FQGNSA. The CDR3 loop is CASRIDRGGNTIYF. Here the CDR3 DNA reads TGTGCCAGCAGGATCGACAGGGGAGGAAACACCATATATTTT.

Only one count was recorded for this clone. The chain combines TRBV6-1 with TRBJ1-3; D uncertain. Germline V gene data show CDR1 as MNHNS and CDR2 as SASEGT. The V end lost 0 bases, the J end lost 0 bases, and 9 bases lay between the germline ends. The CDR3 totals 16 residues. The CDR3 nucleotides read TGTGCCAGCAGTGAAGCGGCGGTCAACTCTGGAAACACCATATATTTT. It specifies CASSEAAVNSGNTIYF.

The chain carries TRBV27 and TRBJ1-1; D may be TRBD1 (6 bases). CDR1 is MNHEY and CDR2 is SMNVEV in the germline V gene (reference sequence). CDR3 length: 14 amino acids. V lost 5 bases to trimming and J lost 4 bases, with 14 bases between them. Here the CDR3 DNA reads TGTGCCAGCAGTCTTTACAGGGTAGGCACTGAAGCTTTCTTT. This sequence encodes CASSLYRVGTEAFF.

The V and J genes are TRBV19 and TRBJ2-5, with 7 bases identical to TRBD1. Germline trimming cut 6 bases from V and 5 bases from J; bases unmatched to any gene: 12. This CDR3 is 15 amino acids long. Germline V gene data show CDR1 as LNHDA and CDR2 as SQIVND (reference sequence). The CDR3 spells CASSQNRQGRETQYF. CDR3 coding DNA: TGTGCCAGTAGCCAAAATCGACAGGGTAGGGAGACCCAGTACTTC.

The CDR3 loop is CASSPVRVPRETQYF. CDR3 in DNA: TGTGCCAGCAGCCCCGTTAGAGTACCGCGGGAGACCCAGTACTTC. This rearrangement joins TRBV7-8 to TRBJ2-5; no clear D. The CDR3 consists of 15 residues. Trimming shortened V by 5 bases and J by 5 bases, and 18 bases separated the two germline ends. Germline-derived CDR1 and CDR2 are SGHVS and FQNEAQ.

V is TRBV3-1 (or the pseudogene TRBV3-2) and J is TRBJ2-1; TRBD2 agrees at 13 bases. This CDR3 is built from 18 residues. The germline V gene has CDR1 LGHDT and CDR2 YNNKEL (reference sequence). Unmatched junction bases numbered 10, after V lost 1 base and J lost 7 bases. CDR3 bases: TGTGCCAGCAGCCAAGCCTACGGACTAGCGGGGGAGGAGAATGAGCAGTTCTTC. It codes for CASSQAYGLAGEENEQFF.

This chain uses TRBV27 with TRBJ1-2, with 8 bases aligning to TRBD1. CDR1 MNHEY and CDR2 SMNVEV come from the germline V gene (reference sequence). Losses at the gene ends were 8 bases for V and 7 bases for J; bases not matched to a gene: 12. The CDR3 has 14 amino acids. CDR3 loop: CASGLWQGAGGYTF. The CDR3 nucleotides read TGTGCCAGCGGACTCTGGCAGGGGGCTGGTGGCTACACCTTC.

This chain uses TRBV5-6 with TRBJ1-4; 8 nucleotides agree with TRBD1. Germline V gives CDR1 SGHDT, CDR2 YYEEEE. J was trimmed by 5 bases and V by 4 bases; bases with no gene match: 10. This CDR3 region has 16 residues. Here the CDR3 reads CASSPSGQGANEKLFF. In DNA, the CDR3 is TGTGCCAGCAGCCCATCCGGACAGGGTGCCAATGAAAAACTGTTTTTT.

The chain employs TRBV20-1 and TRBJ1-4; 9 nucleotides align to TRBD1. Trimming at V came to 3 bases and at J to 5 bases, leaving 10 bases not matched to a gene. In germline, CDR1 is DFQATT, CDR2 SNEGSKA (reference sequence). CDR3 length equals 16 residues. The CDR3 nucleotides read TGCAGTGCTAGTTCTACAGGGGGCAATTGGAATGAAAAACTGTTTTTT. Protein: CSASSTGGNWNEKLFF.

This chain links TRBV5-1 with TRBJ2-6; D remains ambiguous. Germline V gene lookup returns CDR1 SGHRS and CDR2 YFSETQ. The CDR3 length is 17 residues. With 2 bases removed from V and 0 bases from J, the gap between germline ends came to 12 bases. The CDR3 is CASSFRELSSGANVLTF. In DNA form, the CDR3 reads TGCGCCAGCAGCTTTCGCGAATTAAGCTCTGGGGCCAACGTCCTGACTTTC.

The chain recombines TRBV18 with TRBJ1-6; D not resolved. Germline lookup yields CDR1 KGHSH and CDR2 LQKENI. Deletions cut 6 bases from V and 10 bases from J, with 16 bases between. CDR3 length: 14 amino acids. The CDR3 DNA is TGTGCCAGCTCCCTAGCGCAGTTTCGATCACCCCTCCACTTT. Translated, it gives CASSLAQFRSPLHF.